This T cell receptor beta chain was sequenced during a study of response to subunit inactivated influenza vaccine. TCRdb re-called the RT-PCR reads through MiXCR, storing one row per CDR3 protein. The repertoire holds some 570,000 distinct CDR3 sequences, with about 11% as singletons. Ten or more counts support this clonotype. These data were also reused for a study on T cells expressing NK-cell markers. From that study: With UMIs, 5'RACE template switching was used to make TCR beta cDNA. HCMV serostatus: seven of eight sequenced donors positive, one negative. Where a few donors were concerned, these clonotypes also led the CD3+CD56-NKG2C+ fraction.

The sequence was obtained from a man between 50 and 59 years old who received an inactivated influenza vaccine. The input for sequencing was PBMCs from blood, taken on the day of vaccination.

Here the CDR3 DNA reads TGTGCCAGCAGTTTTTCTCGCACTGAAGCTTTCTTT. This sequence encodes CASSFSRTEAFF. The rearrangement links TRBV12-3 or TRBV12-4 to TRBJ1-1; D not certain. There are 12 residues in the CDR3. Trimming left V 3 bases short and J 4 bases short, with 6 bases between.